Each of the 22 T cell receptor beta chains below was sequenced from the same sample in a study of blood T cell repertoires in COVID-19. Assay: immunoSEQ multiplex PCR; the TCRdb copy retains only in-frame clones and omits some. Of about 100,000 clones listed, less than 95% are singletons. The specimen sequenced was peripheral blood. The source is a man younger than 30 with COVID-19, enrolled during active disease.

The rearrangement joins TRBV7-6 to TRBJ2-2; 7 bases fit TRBD1. The CDR3 runs 16 residues. The junction had 12 bases not matched to a gene; V was cut back by 5 bases and J by 6 bases. Looked up from germline, CDR1 is SGHVS and CDR2 is FNYEAQ. The CDR3 region has the DNA TGTGCCAGCAGCCCATCCCACAGGGGCAGTGCCGGGGAGCTGTTTTTT. Translating gives CASSPSHRGSAGELFF.

J is TRBJ2-7 and V is TRBV7-9; a possible D gene is TRBD2 (6 bases). The germline CDR1 and CDR2 sequences are SEHNR and FQNEAQ (reference sequence). The CDR3 runs to 16 residues. Trimming cost V 1 base and J 2 bases, with 15 bases left between them. The CDR3 sequence is CASSLDRGRTPYEQYF. CDR3 DNA sequence: TGTGCCAGCAGCTTAGATCGGGGGAGGACTCCCTACGAGCAGTACTTC.

The chain uses TRBV7-3 and TRBJ2-5; D remains ambiguous. The CDR3 is 14 residues long. CDR1 is SGHTA and CDR2 is FQGTGA in the germline V gene. The germline V and J ends were trimmed by 1 base and 1 base, with 7 bases remaining between them. The CDR3 DNA reads TGTGCCAGCAGCTTAAGTGGCATCCAAGAGACCCAGTACTTC. It translates to CASSLSGIQETQYF.

The chain uses TRBV23-1 and TRBJ2-7; 9 nucleotides align to TRBD1. TRBV23-1 is marked as an open reading frame, function uncertain. V trimming: 3 bases; J trimming: 4 bases; junction bases outside the gene matches: 10. CDR3 length equals 16 residues. The CDR3 protein is CASSHPGQGQGYEQYF. The CDR3 nucleotides are TGCGCCAGCAGTCACCCTGGACAGGGGCAAGGTTACGAGCAGTACTTC.

The rearrangement uses TRBV28 and TRBJ2-7; 13 bases agree with TRBD2. Germline-derived CDR1 and CDR2 are MDHEN and SYDVKM. CDR3 length: 15 amino acids. Germline trimming cut 5 bases from V and 4 bases from J; bases unmatched to any gene: 5. The CDR3 nucleotides read TGTGCCAGCAGTCTGGGACTAGCGGGACCATACGAGCAGTACTTC. Protein sequence: CASSLGLAGPYEQYF.

The chain links TRBV24-1 to TRBJ2-2; 14 bases are shared with TRBD2. After removal of 4 bases from V and 7 bases from J, the junction contained 7 bases not matched to a gene. Germline CDR1 is KGHDR and CDR2 is SFDVKD. The CDR3 runs 17 residues. As DNA, the CDR3 is TGTGCCACCAGTGACCTGGGACTAGCGGGAGCTAACGGGGAGCTGTTTTTT. It is translated as CATSDLGLAGANGELFF.

The CDR3 DNA reads TGTGCCAGCAGCCTCCACCCTACAGCTGCCGGGGAGCTGTTTTTT. Amino acids: CASSLHPTAAGELFF. The chain is built from TRBV14 and TRBJ2-2; D not certain. This CDR3 spans 15 amino acids. CDR1 is SGHDN, CDR2 FVKESK, per germline. V was cut by 4 bases and J by 6 bases, with 15 bases left in between.

The chain links TRBV14 to TRBJ2-7; the D is unclear. CDR3 length equals 11 residues. Germline V gene data show CDR1 as SGHDN and CDR2 as FVKESK. Between the trimmed V and J ends, which lost 4 bases and 2 bases, there was a span of 3 bases. CDR3 sequence reads: CASSRAYEQYF. CDR3 in DNA: TGTGCCAGCAGCCGAGCCTACGAGCAGTACTTC.

The chain employs TRBV21-1 and TRBJ2-6; the table names TRBD1, a call not compared with the DNA. TRBV21-1 is termed a pseudogene. The CDR3 totals 18 residues. CDR3 nucleotides: TGTGCCAGCAGCCAGAAAGGGACAGCAATCTCTGGGGCCAACGTCCTGACTTTC. This gives the protein CASSQKGTAISGANVLTF.

As for this clone: Its ends do not fully match the called genes, so a read error is possible. J is TRBJ1-4 and V is TRBV6-5; possibly TRBD1 for D (5 bases). The CDR3 is 13 amino acids. The germline V gene encodes CDR1 MNHEY and CDR2 SVGAGI. This CDR3 reads CASSSGTREKLLF. The CDR3, as DNA: TGTGCCAGCAGTTCGGGGACTAGGGAAAAACTGCTTTTT.

The rearrangement joins TRBV7-2 to TRBJ2-7, with D unresolved. CDR3 length: 12 residues. The V end was cut by 6 bases, the J end by 1 base, with 7 bases between. Germline CDR1 reads SGHTA; CDR2 reads FQGNSA. The CDR3 nucleotides are TGTGCCAGCAGTTTTAAATCCTACGAGCAGTACTTC. Its translation: CASSFKSYEQYF.

The chain employs TRBV9 and TRBJ2-1; no clear D. CDR1 is SGDLS, CDR2 YYNGEE, per germline. This CDR3 is built from 14 residues. V was cut by 3 bases and J by 1 base, with 8 bases left in between. CDR3 DNA sequence: TGTGCCAGCAGCGCCCCTCTTTCCTACAATGAGCAGTTCTTC. Protein sequence: CASSAPLSYNEQFF.

This clone was recorded once. This chain joins TRBV27 and TRBJ1-5; D gene uncertain. The CDR3 loop spans 14 amino acids. Germline V gives CDR1 MNHEY, CDR2 SMNVEV (reference sequence). Deletions cut 1 base from V and 6 bases from J, with 10 bases between. CDR3 sequence reads: CASSLYLDSQPQHF. The CDR3 nucleotides read TGTGCCAGCAGTTTATACTTAGATAGTCAGCCCCAGCATTTT.

The chain employs TRBV28 and TRBJ1-1; TRBD1 aligns across 7 bases. V trimming: 8 bases; J trimming: 2 bases; junction bases outside the gene matches: 11. The CDR3 has 15 residues. Germline V lookup: CDR1 MDHEN, CDR2 SYDVKM. The CDR3 protein is CASSYRQGHNTEAFF. The CDR3 region has the DNA TGTGCCAGCTCATACCGACAGGGCCACAACACTGAAGCTTTCTTT.

CDR3 amino acids: CSVGGGGYTF. DNA of the CDR3: TGCAGCGTCGGCGGAGGGGGCTACACCTTC. V usage is TRBV29-1 and J usage is TRBJ1-2; no reliable D call. V was shortened by 6 bases and J by 8 bases, with 10 bases between the two germline ends. The CDR3 has 10 residues. Looked up from germline, CDR1 is SQVTM and CDR2 is ANQGSEA.

The chain recombines TRBV7-6 with TRBJ1-1; 9 nucleotides agree with TRBD1. The germline CDR1 and CDR2 sequences are SGHVS and FNYEAQ. The CDR3 spans 15 residues. J was trimmed by 4 bases and V by 5 bases; bases with no gene match: 8. As DNA, the CDR3 is TGTGCCAGCAGCCGACTACAGGGGGCTGGCACTGAAGCTTTCTTT. Its translation: CASSRLQGAGTEAFF.

The chain joins TRBV15 to TRBJ2-7, with D perhaps TRBD2 (6 bases). Germline V gives CDR1 LNHNV, CDR2 YYDKDF (reference sequence). Trimming shortened V by 1 base and J by 3 bases, and 10 bases separated the two germline ends. The CDR3 is made up of 14 amino acids. CDR3 in DNA: TGTGCCACCAGCAGAGCTGGAGGGCGCTACGAGCAGTACTTC. Its protein is CATSRAGGRYEQYF.

This clone was recorded only once. The V call is TRBV2, the J call TRBJ2-6, with D possibly being TRBD1 (6 bases). With 9 bases removed from V and 1 base from J, the gap between germline ends came to 19 bases. Germline V gives CDR1 SNHLY, CDR2 FYNNEI. This CDR3 has 17 residues. The CDR3 spells CASRKRGSRSGANVLTF. The CDR3 DNA follows: TGTGCCAGTAGAAAAAGGGGGAGTCGGTCTGGGGCCAACGTCCTGACTTTC.

This chain joins TRBV2 and TRBJ2-7, with 10 nucleotides matching TRBD1. Unmatched junction bases numbered 1, after V lost 4 bases and J lost 1 base. This CDR3 is 14 amino acids long. CDR1 SNHLY and CDR2 FYNNEI come from the germline V gene. The CDR3 DNA follows: TGTGCCAGCAGTGTGGACAGGGGGTCCTACGAGCAGTACTTC. It yields the protein CASSVDRGSYEQYF.

This sequence joins TRBV27 and TRBJ2-7; unclear D gene. There are 16 residues in the CDR3. CDR1 and CDR2 (germline): MNHEY, SMNVEV (reference sequence). V lost 0 bases, J lost 0 bases, and 12 bases lay in between. CDR3 nucleotide sequence: TGTGCCAGCAGTTTATCGTTTACAAAAAGCTCCTACGAGCAGTACTTC. It is translated as CASSLSFTKSSYEQYF.

The V gene is TRBV11-2, the J gene TRBJ2-1; 11 bases map to TRBD2. The V gene end was trimmed by 2 bases and the J gene end by 4 bases; junction bases not matched to a gene: 4. This CDR3 is built from 16 residues. Germline loops: CDR1 SGHAT, CDR2 FQNNGV. The CDR3 coding sequence is TGTGCCAGCAGCTTATCCGGGACTAGCGGATACAATGAGCAGTTCTTC. Protein product: CASSLSGTSGYNEQFF.

The chain joins TRBV5-4 to TRBJ1-6; D ambiguous. V was clipped by 5 bases and J by 0 bases, with 3 bases between them. Germline CDR1 SGHNT, CDR2 YYREEE (reference sequence). The CDR3 is 13 residues long. DNA of the CDR3: TGTGCCAGCAGGAGCTCCTATAATTCACCCCTCCACTTT. Translated: CASRSSYNSPLHF.